These T cell receptor beta chains were read from a single sample in a study of early stage breast cancer tumors. Only in-frame clones appear in the TCRdb table, and some are missing; sequencing was by immunoSEQ multiplex PCR. The sample includes some 72,000 clones, 65% to 85% seen only once; the top ten take under 4%. Sequenced input: blood. These receptor sequences come from a person between 60 and 69 years old with breast cancer. Each CDR3 is given with its conserved first and last residue. Fields, in order: D gene, V gene, clone size, J gene, CDR3 protein, CDR3 DNA. D genes are given only for firm matches. Clone size is not always given. Where it is, it says once, few, many or a class for expanded clones.

>NA|TRBV10-3|NA|TRBJ1-5
CAIAEKGASNQPQHF
TGTGCCATCGCTGAGAAGGGAGCGAGCAATCAGCCCCAGCATTTT
>TRBD2|TRBV5-5|NA|TRBJ2-3
CASSPLAGGGTDTQYF
TGTGCCAGCAGCCCGCTAGCGGGAGGAGGAACAGATACGCAGTATTTT
>NA|TRBV7-9|NA|TRBJ1-6
CASQGPGRRNSPLHF
TGTGCCAGCCAGGGACCGGGACGTCGAAATTCACCCCTCCACTTT
>NA|TRBV14|NA|TRBJ2-6
CATQNSGANVLTF
TGTGCCACACAGAACTCTGGGGCCAACGTCCTGACTTTC
>TRBD1|TRBV11-2|NA|TRBJ1-1
CASSPRQGLNTEAFF
TGTGCCAGCAGCCCCCGACAGGGATTAAACACTGAAGCTTTCTTT
>NA|TRBV7-2|once|TRBJ1-3
CASSPVSYGNTIYF
TGTGCCAGCAGCCCGGTTAGTTATGGAAACACCATATATTTT
>NA|TRBV6-1|few|TRBJ1-5
CASSDSFDQPQHF
TGTGCCAGCAGTGACAGCTTCGATCAGCCCCAGCATTTT
>NA|TRBV15|NA|TRBJ1-4
CATSAVPSPGTDFGKLFF
TGTGCCACCAGCGCGGTCCCCAGTCCCGGGACTGACTTTGGGAAACTGTTTTTT
>TRBD1|TRBV4-1|NA|TRBJ2-2
CASSQDGDRGTGELFF
TGCGCCAGCAGCCAAGATGGGGACAGGGGAACCGGGGAGCTGTTTTTT
>NA|TRBV19|NA|TRBJ2-3
CASRGGANTQYF
TGTGCCAGTAGAGGTGGGGCGAATACGCAGTATTTT
>NA|TRBV9|NA|TRBJ2-5
CASSVTGEDQYF
TGTGCCAGCAGCGTAACGGGAGAGGATCAGTACTTC
>NA|TRBV7-8|few|TRBJ1-5
CASSSSRWANQPQHF
TGTGCCAGCAGCTCCTCCCGGTGGGCCAATCAGCCCCAGCATTTT
>NA|TRBV6-5|NA|TRBJ2-1
CASSYVGGPNNEQFF
TGTGCCAGCAGTTACGTCGGGGGGCCCAACAATGAGCAGTTCTTC
>NA|TRBV7-9|NA|TRBJ2-3
CASSTTDTQYF
TGTGCCAGCAGCACGACAGATACGCAGTATTTT
>NA|TRBV30|NA|TRBJ1-5
CAWSVGGGISSNQPQHF
TGTGCCTGGAGTGTCGGAGGAGGCATCTCTAGCAATCAGCCCCAGCATTTT
>TRBD1|TRBV9|few|TRBJ1-6
CASSVRSTQGNSPLHF
TGTGCCAGCAGCGTAAGGAGTACACAGGGGAATTCACCCCTCCACTTT
>TRBD1|TRBV5-1|NA|TRBJ1-5
CASSLDGQGIEQPQHF
TGCGCCAGCAGCTTGGATGGACAGGGTATTGAACAGCCCCAGCATTTT
>TRBD1|TRBV11-2|NA|TRBJ1-2
CASSLAGQGGDYGYTF
TGTGCCAGCAGCTTAGCGGGACAGGGAGGTGACTATGGCTACACCTTC
>NA|TRBV29-1|once|TRBJ2-7
CSVTVPRYEQYF
TGCAGCGTTACGGTCCCTAGGTACGAGCAGTACTTC
>TRBD1|TRBV18|NA|TRBJ1-5
CASSPRGQEGQPQHF
TGTGCCAGCTCACCAAGGGGGCAGGAGGGTCAGCCCCAGCATTTT
>NA|TRBV30|NA|TRBJ2-1
CAWSAGSSYNEQFF
TGTGCCTGGAGTGCAGGGAGCTCCTACAATGAGCAGTTCTTC
>TRBD2|TRBV19|NA|TRBJ2-3
CASSQGSGGVDTQYF
TGTGCCAGTTCCCAAGGCAGCGGGGGAGTGGATACGCAGTATTTT
>TRBD1|TRBV18|NA|TRBJ1-2
CASSPAPTGDGYTF
TGTGCCAGCTCGCCAGCACCTACAGGGGATGGCTACACCTTC
>NA|TRBV28|NA|TRBJ1-1
CASLTPIEAFF
TGTGCCAGCCTTACACCGATCGAAGCTTTCTTT
>NA|TRBV18|NA|TRBJ2-2
CASSPISGRNTGELFF
TGTGCCAGCTCACCGATCTCTGGCAGGAACACCGGGGAGCTGTTTTTT
>NA|TRBV18|NA|TRBJ1-6
CASSPVTGITGPLHF
TGTGCCAGCTCACCTGTTACAGGGATTACAGGTCCCCTCCACTTT
>NA|TRBV18|NA|TRBJ2-3
CASSPPAALPDTQYF
TGTGCCAGCTCACCACCGGCGGCCCTCCCTGATACGCAGTATTTT
>NA|TRBV2|NA|TRBJ1-4
CASRGEGGEKLFF
TGTGCCAGCAGGGGGGAGGGTGGCGAAAAACTGTTTTTT
>TRBD2|TRBV11-2|NA|TRBJ2-1
CASSLDSAGVEQFF
TGTGCCAGCAGCTTAGATTCGGCGGGGGTCGAGCAGTTCTTC
>NA|TRBV28|NA|TRBJ2-2
CASIRGNTGELFF
TGTGCCAGCATAAGGGGGAACACCGGGGAGCTGTTTTTT
>TRBD1|TRBV7-6|NA|TRBJ1-6
CASSLTGGDSPLHF
TGTGCCAGCAGCCTGACAGGGGGTGATTCACCCCTCCACTTT
>NA|TRBV30|NA|TRBJ2-7
CAWSNTEIYYEQYF
TGTGCCTGGAGTAACACAGAGATTTACTACGAGCAGTACTTC
>NA|TRBV27|NA|TRBJ1-2
CASSAQADYGYTF
TGTGCCAGCAGCGCACAGGCGGACTATGGCTACACCTTC
>NA|TRBV7-9|NA|TRBJ1-1
CASSLGTAAQPEAFF
TGTGCCAGCAGCTTAGGGACAGCGGCTCAACCTGAAGCTTTCTTT
>TRBD2|TRBV10-3|NA|TRBJ2-3
CAIRSIAGAPSDTQYF
TGTGCCATCAGATCAATAGCGGGGGCCCCTTCAGATACGCAGTATTTT
>NA|TRBV6-6|NA|TRBJ2-2
CASTGWAGELFF
TGTGCCAGCACCGGTTGGGCCGGGGAGCTGTTTTTT
>NA|TRBV7-9|NA|TRBJ2-5
CASSFRPGGVETQYF
TGTGCCAGCAGCTTCCGGCCCGGGGGTGTCGAGACCCAGTACTTC
>TRBD2|TRBV7-3|NA|TRBJ2-1
CASSRRGGGQNEQFF
TGTGCCAGCAGCCGACGGGGCGGGGGGCAAAATGAGCAGTTCTTC
>NA|TRBV18|once|TRBJ1-1
CASSPAERLEAFF
TGTGCCAGCTCACCAGCTGAGCGGCTTGAAGCTTTCTTT
>TRBD1|TRBV30|NA|TRBJ2-2
CAWNNRDRVTGELFF
TGTGCCTGGAACAACCGGGACAGGGTCACCGGGGAGCTGTTTTTT
>TRBD1|TRBV30|NA|TRBJ1-5
CAWTGGPSQPQHF
TGTGCCTGGACAGGGGGCCCAAGTCAGCCCCAGCATTTT
>TRBD1|TRBV18|NA|TRBJ2-7
CASSPGQGADEQYF
TGTGCCAGCTCACCGGGACAGGGGGCAGACGAGCAGTACTTC
>NA|TRBV28|NA|TRBJ2-1
CATLGGYNEQFF
TGTGCCACTCTGGGGGGATACAATGAGCAGTTCTTC
>TRBD1|TRBV5-1|NA|TRBJ1-4
CATRQGNNEKLFF
TGCGCCACCCGACAGGGGAATAATGAAAAACTGTTTTTT
>NA|TRBV7-3|NA|TRBJ2-2
CASSWAGGFSTGELFF
TGTGCCAGCAGCTGGGCCGGAGGGTTTTCAACCGGGGAGCTGTTTTTT
>NA|TRBV9|NA|TRBJ2-4
CASSASQGIQYF
TGTGCCAGCAGCGCGTCCCAGGGCATTCAGTACTTC
>NA|TRBV28|NA|TRBJ1-3
CAVQGEGSGNTIYF
TGTGCCGTACAGGGAGAGGGCTCTGGAAACACCATATATTTT
>NA|TRBV6-5|NA|TRBJ2-3
CASRTGHNTDTQYF
TGTGCCAGCAGGACGGGACATAACACAGATACGCAGTATTTT
>NA|TRBV5-1|NA|TRBJ2-7
CASSLEGHYEQYF
TGCGCCAGCAGCTTGGAGGGCCACTACGAGCAGTACTTC
>TRBD2|TRBV7-3|NA|TRBJ2-7
CASSLTTSTEQYF
TGTGCCAGCAGCTTAACGACTAGCACCGAGCAGTACTTC
>NA|TRBV21-1|NA|TRBJ2-7
CASSSGVGDREMYYEQYF
TGTGCCAGCAGCTCAGGGGTCGGGGACAGGGAAATGTATTACGAGCAGTACTTC
>NA|TRBV6-1|NA|TRBJ2-3
CASSELGAQGYTQYF
TGTGCCAGCAGTGAACTTGGGGCTCAGGGTTATACGCAGTATTTT
>NA|TRBV6-1|NA|TRBJ1-1
CASGPTGGTEAFF
TGTGCCAGCGGACCGACAGGCGGAACTGAAGCTTTCTTT
>NA|TRBV5-6|NA|TRBJ2-7
CASTGFPRRYEQYF
TGTGCCAGCACAGGATTCCCCCGCCGATACGAGCAGTACTTC
>NA|TRBV5-1|NA|TRBJ2-3
CASSLRPSETDTQYF
TGCGCCAGCAGCTTGAGGCCTAGCGAGACAGATACGCAGTATTTT
>TRBD1|TRBV5-8|few|TRBJ1-5
CASSPRTGVQPQHF
TGTGCCAGCAGCCCAAGGACAGGGGTACAGCCCCAGCATTTT